The 24 T cell receptor beta chains listed next were all sequenced from one sample in a study of spatial heterogeneity in lung cancer. Time point described: blood at routine non-recurrence follow-up after resection. TCRdb re-derived calls from the 5' RACE reads in MiXCR, one entry per CDR3 protein. Among over 70,000 distinct CDR3 sequences, roughly 9% were seen once, and the ten largest hold approximately 1.8%. The input for sequencing was PBMCs, taken at follow-up. These receptors all come from a female donor with early-stage non-small cell lung cancer.

Comments on this clonotype: Its ends do not fully match the called genes, so a read error is possible. The chain recombines TRBV5-1 with TRBJ2-3, with 9 bases identical to TRBD2. Germline V gene data show CDR1 as SGHRS and CDR2 as YFSETQ. There are 14 residues in the CDR3. CDR3 sequence: CASTETSGTDTRYF. The CDR3 nucleotides read TGCGCCAGCACGGAGACTAGCGGCACAGATACGCGGTATTTT. The full variable domain, in which reference TRBV5-1 and TRBJ2-3 provide the parts outside the CDR3, is KAGVTQTPRYLIKTRGQQVTLSCSPISGHRSVSWYQQTPGQGLQFLFEYFSETQRNKGNFPGRFSGRQFSNSRSEMNVSTLELGDSALYLCASTETSGTDTRYFGPGTRLTVL.

This clonotype was counted ten times or more. This chain connects TRBV18 to TRBJ1-5; D is uncertain. The germline V and J ends were trimmed by 0 bases and 1 base, with 1 base remaining between them. The CDR3 has 13 residues. CDR1 is KGHSH, CDR2 LQKENI, per germline. The CDR3: CASSPPSNQPQHF. CDR3 nucleotides: TGTGCCAGCTCACCACCGAGCAATCAGCCCCAGCATTTT.

In this sample, this clonotype turned up many times. This chain uses TRBV1 with TRBJ1-5; the table's D call, TRBD1, was not checked against the DNA. TRBV1 constitutes a pseudogene. This CDR3 region has 14 residues. The CDR3 bases are TGCACCAGCAGCGAAAACAGGGGACCTCAGCCCCAGCATTTT. Translated: CTSSENRGPQPQHF.

V and J are TRBV9 and TRBJ2-3; 9 bases are a match to TRBD2. CDR3 length equals 15 residues. Germline V gene data show CDR1 as SGDLS and CDR2 as YYNGEE. The J segment lost 3 bases and the V segment lost 0 bases, leaving 2 bases of the junction unmatched. CDR3: CASSVGLAATDTQYF. The CDR3 region has the DNA TGTGCCAGCAGCGTAGGACTAGCGGCAACAGATACGCAGTATTTT.

This clonotype was seen at least ten times. The rearrangement uses TRBV20-1 and TRBJ1-5, with unresolved D. Trimming left V 1 base short and J 1 base short, with 8 bases between. Germline lookup yields CDR1 DFQATT and CDR2 SNEGSKA (reference sequence). This CDR3 spans 14 amino acids. The CDR3 nucleotides read TGCAGTGCTAGAGGAGGTATCAGCAATCAGCCCCAGCATTTT. As protein: CSARGGISNQPQHF.

The chain couples TRBV28 to TRBJ2-7; D is possibly TRBD1 (6 bases). V shed 8 bases and J shed 5 bases, with 19 bases lying between them. Germline CDR1 reads MDHEN; CDR2 reads SYDVKM. This CDR3 is 14 amino acids long. For the CDR3, the DNA is TGTGCCAGCGCGGACACTGACAGGACCCACGAGCAGTACTTC. Translating gives CASADTDRTHEQYF. The full variable domain, in which reference TRBV28 and TRBJ2-7 provide the parts outside the CDR3, is DVKVTQSSRYLVKRTGEKVFLECVQDMDHENMFWYRQDPGLGLRLIYFSYDVKMKEKGDIPEGYSVSREKKERFSLILESASTNQTSMYLCASADTDRTHEQYFGPGTRLTVT.

This clonotype was picked up many times. CDR3 residues: CATSSGVGFEETQYF. CDR3 nucleotides: TGTGCCACCAGCAGCGGGGTCGGGTTCGAAGAGACCCAGTACTTC. The rearrangement joins TRBV15 to TRBJ2-5; weak D call: TRBD2 (5 bases). V was cut by 3 bases and J by 3 bases, with 14 bases left in between. Germline values: CDR1 LNHNV, CDR2 YYDKDF (reference sequence). The CDR3 has 15 residues.

This clonotype has a count of ten or more. The V call is TRBV21-1, the J call TRBJ2-5; TRBD1, the D gene given by the table, was not confirmed from the DNA. TRBV21-1 is labeled a pseudogene. The CDR3 is 15 amino acids. CDR3 in amino acids: CASSKARTGQETQYF. Here the CDR3 DNA reads TGTGCCAGCAGCAAAGCGCGGACAGGGCAAGAGACCCAGTACTTC.

The rearrangement uses TRBV20-1 and TRBJ2-3; 11 nucleotides line up with TRBD2. Losses at the gene ends were 3 bases for V and 6 bases for J; bases not matched to a gene: 11. From germline, CDR1 is DFQATT and CDR2 SNEGSKA (reference sequence). The CDR3 length is 16 residues. CDR3 sequence: CSARPPVAGGPDTQYF. For the CDR3, the DNA is TGCAGTGCTAGGCCTCCAGTAGCGGGAGGGCCGGATACGCAGTATTTT.

This clonotype was recorded many times. The chain recombines TRBV5-1 with TRBJ2-7, with no clear D. The CDR3 sequence is 13 residues long. Trimming cost V 5 bases and J 2 bases, with 11 bases left between them. Germline V lookup: CDR1 SGHRS, CDR2 YFSETQ. The DNA for the CDR3 is TGCGCCAGCAGTGTCGGCAGCGCCTACGAGCAGTACTTC. This gives the protein CASSVGSAYEQYF.

This clonotype was recorded at least ten times. The rearrangement joins TRBV5-1 to TRBJ1-4; possible D gene TRBD1, 5 bases. The CDR3 is 15 amino acids. Per germline, CDR1 SGHRS and CDR2 YFSETQ. The V end was cut by 3 bases, the J end by 2 bases, with 11 bases between. The CDR3 is CASSSTGSTNEKLFF. The DNA of the CDR3 is TGCGCCAGCAGCTCTACAGGATCTACTAATGAAAAACTGTTTTTT.

There are a few counts of this clonotype. The chain carries TRBV24-1 and TRBJ2-3; TRBD1 matches at 9 bases. The CDR3 has 15 residues. The V gene's germline CDR1 is KGHDR and CDR2 SFDVKD. V shed 4 bases, J shed 4 bases, and the junction held 5 bases outside the gene matches. The CDR3 loop reads CATSDLTGGADTQYF. CDR3 nucleotides: TGTGCCACCAGTGACCTCACAGGGGGCGCAGATACGCAGTATTTT.

This clonotype was seen a handful of times. This chain joins TRBV29-1 and TRBJ2-7, with TRBD1 identical over 10 bases. Trimming removed 0 bases from V and 4 bases from J; junction bases left unmatched: 9. The V gene's germline CDR1 is SQVTM and CDR2 ANQGSEA. The CDR3 sequence is 16 residues long. The chain's CDR3 is CSVEDPRQGASYEQYF. CDR3 coding DNA: TGCAGCGTTGAAGATCCTAGACAGGGGGCCTCATACGAGCAGTACTTC.

V is TRBV5-1 and J is TRBJ2-2; 8 bases map to TRBD1. The V and J ends lost 0 bases and 0 bases, in that order; junction bases with no gene match: 1. Germline values: CDR1 SGHRS, CDR2 YFSETQ. This CDR3 is 16 amino acids long. As DNA, the CDR3 is TGCGCCAGCAGCTTGGCAGGGGGCGCGAACACCGGGGAGCTGTTTTTT. Translating gives CASSLAGGANTGELFF.

The chain carries TRBV11-2 and TRBJ2-5, with TRBD1 matching over 8 bases. Germline CDR1 reads SGHAT; CDR2 reads FQNNGV. V lost 2 bases, J lost 4 bases, and 6 bases stayed unmatched. The CDR3 is 15 amino acids. This CDR3 reads CASSLRPTGGETQYF. The DNA for the CDR3 is TGTGCCAGCAGCTTACGCCCTACAGGGGGAGAGACCCAGTACTTC.

The table lists this clonotype with many counts. The chain links TRBV7-3 to TRBJ2-2, with D hard to call. CDR3 length equals 14 residues. The V end lost 2 bases, the J end lost 8 bases, and 12 bases lay between the germline ends. Germline V lookup: CDR1 SGHTA, CDR2 FQGTGA. The CDR3, as DNA: TGTGCCAGCAGCTTAGACTTTCGGCTAGGGGAGCTGTTTTTT. This translates into CASSLDFRLGELFF. The full variable domain, in which reference TRBV7-3 and TRBJ2-2 provide the parts outside the CDR3, is GAGVSQTPSNKVTEKGKYVELRCDPISGHTALYWYRQSLGQGPEFLIYFQGTGAADDSGLPNDRFFAVRPEGSVSTLKIQRTERGDSAVYLCASSLDFRLGELFFGEGSRLTVL.

This clonotype was seen ten or more times. The V gene is TRBV2, the J gene TRBJ1-6, with no clear D. The CDR3 is 14 amino acids. CDR1 and CDR2 from the germline V gene are SNHLY and FYNNEI. The V end lost 4 bases, the J end lost 9 bases, and 13 bases lay between the germline ends. In DNA form, the CDR3 reads TGTGCCAGCAGTGTGGGAATCGGAGGTTCACCCCTCCACTTT. Translation: CASSVGIGGSPLHF.

This clonotype occurred many times. In DNA, the CDR3 is TGTGCCAGCAGTGACTCGTACTACACCGGGGAGCTGTTTTTT. This codes for CASSDSYYTGELFF. This sequence joins TRBV6-4 and TRBJ2-2; D unclear. V lost 0 bases and J lost 3, with 5 bases in between. CDR3 length equals 14 residues. CDR1 MRHNA and CDR2 SNTAGT come from the germline V gene.

This clonotype was counted ten times or more. This sequence joins TRBV13 and TRBJ2-6; unclear D gene. The V and J ends lost 1 base and 0 bases respectively, with 4 bases between them. Per the germline V gene, CDR1 is PRHDT and CDR2 is FYEKMQ (reference sequence). This CDR3 region has 15 residues. The CDR3 nucleotides are TGTGCCAGCAGCTTAGATGACTCTGGGGCCAACGTCCTGACTTTC. Amino acids: CASSLDDSGANVLTF.

The chain is built from TRBV6-5 and TRBJ1-1; D gene ambiguous. V gave up 2 bases and J gave up 2 bases, with 6 bases separating them. CDR1 MNHEY and CDR2 SVGAGI come from the germline V gene. This CDR3 spans 13 amino acids. CDR3 in amino acids: CASSYGGNTEAFF. Here the CDR3 DNA reads TGTGCCAGCAGTTACGGCGGCAACACTGAAGCTTTCTTT.

A remark on this clonotype: A read error may be the cause here, since a much bigger clone is one base away. This chain uses TRBV5-1 with TRBJ1-2; weak D call: TRBD1 (6 bases). Trimming pared 9 bases from V and 0 bases from J, leaving 9 bases between. Germline loops: CDR1 SGHRS, CDR2 YFSETQ. The CDR3 is made up of 12 amino acids. The CDR3 coding sequence is TGCGCCAACAGGGAGACTAACTATGGCTACACCTTC. Its translation: CANRETNYGYTF.

There are many counts of this clonotype. The V and J genes are TRBV5-5 and TRBJ1-3, with unresolved D. Between the trimmed V and J ends, which lost 3 bases and 4 bases, there was a span of 11 bases. From germline, CDR1 is SGHKS and CDR2 YYEKEE (reference sequence). This CDR3 comprises 14 residues. CDR3 coding DNA: TGTGCCAGCAGCTGGGCTCTGAGCGGAAACACCATATATTTT. Residues: CASSWALSGNTIYF.

This clonotype came up many times. The chain recombines TRBV7-3 with TRBJ1-3; the match to TRBD1 covers 10 bases. With V trimmed by 1 base and J by 4 bases, 4 bases remained unmatched. The CDR3 covers 16 residues. Germline V lookup: CDR1 SGHTA, CDR2 FQGTGA. CDR3 region: CASSLRWDRGGNTIYF. For the CDR3, the DNA is TGTGCCAGCAGCTTAAGATGGGACAGGGGAGGAAACACCATATATTTT.

In this sample, this clonotype turned up many times. The V gene is TRBV2, the J gene TRBJ2-2; possibly TRBD2 for D (6 bases). Trimming pared 7 bases from V and 5 bases from J, leaving 14 bases between. The CDR3 has 14 residues. The V gene's germline CDR1 is SNHLY and CDR2 FYNNEI. CDR3 sequence (DNA): TGTGCCAGCAATGGATTGCGGGGAACCGGGGAGCTGTTTTTT. Translation gives CASNGLRGTGELFF.